Described below is a single T cell receptor beta chain sequence and its context. Its recognized antigen is unknown. No base quality values were provided; no much bigger clone lies one nucleotide off. TCRbeta CDR3 regions were amplified from genomic DNA using the immunoSEQ Assay, a bias-controlled multiplex PCR. On the study's bioinformatics: Nucleated cell counts per sample were estimated from amplification of reference gene primers within the assay. To quantify the absolute abundance of each unique TCRbeta CDR3 rearrangement, sequence reads were collapsed and filtered. For each sample, productive Simpson clonality was calculated as the square root of Simpson's diversity index over productive rearrangements. TCRdb mirrors the immuneACCESS table, restricted to in-frame sequences. Some clones are absent from its copies; in checked studies, under half trace to an unresolved V gene, and the reason for the others is unknown. Clone size and the V and J calls come from that table; the DNA yielded D and trimming. The sample records around 42,000 clones, roughly 81% of which are singletons. Of the sample, approximately 13% falls within the top ten clones.

This entry is derived from a study of blood T cell repertoires in COVID-19 (dated by TCRdb to 2020 to 2022). In terms of the full investigation: Samples from collaborators originated in the United States, Italy and Spain and spanned both the acute and convalescent phases of COVID-19. The material from the prospective study consisted of cDNA or gDNA derived from T cells, B-cell-depleted T cells, or PBMCs. Subjects who had been exposed to COVID-19, were actively infected with it, or had recovered from it provided the deeply sampled blood TCRbeta repertoires that made up the dataset. The repertoires were released in a freely available public database meant as a resource for research on the immune response to SARS-CoV-2. The samples were drawn from the first 160 participants of the ongoing ImmuneRACE study and from 1,254 subjects provided by 6 global collaborators. The sample metadata nearly always contained a de-identified subject ID, COVID-19 status, age in years and sex. Where available, HLA class I and class II types were obtained from metadata supplied by the sample provider rather than from assay-based typing. General findings and caveats noted by the study authors: The amount of clinical and demographic metadata varied by source and participant and was provided uncurated.

Whole blood was collected in K2EDTA tubes by collaborating institutions according to the institutions' own protocols. For TCRbeta analysis, collaborators shipped samples as frozen whole blood, isolated PBMCs, or DNA extracted from either of those sample types. The CDR3 goes from the cysteine to the phenylalanine over 15 residues. Only the CDR3 DNA is retained, 45 bases long and in frame from the first base. At the junction V is shortened by 6 bases and J by 3 bases; bases outside the gene matches: 7. CDR1 and CDR2, looked up from the germline V gene, are ENHRY and SYGVKD. This TCR derives from a woman in her sixties or seventies in a cohort sampled during active COVID-19. The rearrangement joined TRBV10-3 to TRBJ2-3, with 9 bases aligning to TRBD1. Sequenced: peripheral blood. CDR3 reads: CAIRNRGLATDTQYF. The nucleotides read TGTGCCATCAGAAACAGGGGGCTGGCAACAGATACGCAGTATTTT.